This T cell receptor beta chain was documented in a study of cytomegalovirus exposure and HLA in healthy donors. It was with 60 Vbeta and 13 Jbeta primers that the PCR ran. Clones were read by immunoSEQ multiplex PCR, and TCRdb kept only the in-frame ones, dropping some. The data hold some 130,000 clones, with roughly 77% observed a single time. The sequenced sample was PBMCs. The receptor was isolated from a woman in her 40s in good health and CMV-seropositive.

The chain's CDR3 is CASSAQGPYSNQPQHF. The CDR3 region has the DNA TGCGCCAGCAGCGCACAGGGACCATATAGCAATCAGCCCCAGCATTTT. This chain uses TRBV5-1 with TRBJ1-5; D might be TRBD1 (6 bases). With 4 bases removed from V and 0 bases from J, the gap between germline ends came to 14 bases. The CDR3 totals 16 residues. Looked up from germline, CDR1 is SGHRS and CDR2 is YFSETQ.